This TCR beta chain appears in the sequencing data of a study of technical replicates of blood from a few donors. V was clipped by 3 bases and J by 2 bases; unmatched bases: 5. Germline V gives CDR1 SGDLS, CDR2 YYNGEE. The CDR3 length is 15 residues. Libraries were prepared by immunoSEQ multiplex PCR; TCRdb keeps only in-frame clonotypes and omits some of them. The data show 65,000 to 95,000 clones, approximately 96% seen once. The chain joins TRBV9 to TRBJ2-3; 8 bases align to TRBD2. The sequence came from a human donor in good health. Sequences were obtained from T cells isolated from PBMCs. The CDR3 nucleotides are TGTGCCAGCAGCGCAAGCGGGAGAGACACAGATACGCAGTATTTT. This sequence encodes CASSASGRDTDTQYF.